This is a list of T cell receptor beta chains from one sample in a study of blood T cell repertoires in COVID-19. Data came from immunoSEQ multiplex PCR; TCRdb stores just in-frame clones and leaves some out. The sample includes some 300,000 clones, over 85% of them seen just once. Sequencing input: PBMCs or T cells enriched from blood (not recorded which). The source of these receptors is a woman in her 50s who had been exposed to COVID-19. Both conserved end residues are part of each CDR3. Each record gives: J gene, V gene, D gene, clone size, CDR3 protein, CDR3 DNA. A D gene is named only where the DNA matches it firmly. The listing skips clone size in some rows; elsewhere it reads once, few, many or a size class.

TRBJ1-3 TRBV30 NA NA CAWIQGSGNTIYF TGTGCCTGGATACAGGGATCTGGAAACACCATATATTTT
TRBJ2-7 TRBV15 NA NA CATSRDKLQGGRSW TGTGCCACCAGCAGAGATAAGTTACAGGGTGGCCGATCATGG
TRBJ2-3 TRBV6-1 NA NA CASSEGRARTVSGTDTQYF TGTGCCAGCAGTGAAGGGAGGGCTCGGACGGTAAGCGGGACAGATACGCAGTATTTT
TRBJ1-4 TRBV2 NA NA CASSRDSRYEKLFF TGTGCCAGCAGCCGGGACTCAAGATATGAAAAACTGTTTTTT
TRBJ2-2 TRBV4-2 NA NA CASSQDDGFANTGELFF TGTGCCAGCAGCCAAGACGACGGGTTCGCGAACACCGGGGAGCTGTTTTTT
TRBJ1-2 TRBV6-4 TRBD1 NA CASRMTGGLDHYGYTF TGTGCCAGCAGGATGACAGGGGGCTTGGATCACTATGGCTACACCTTC
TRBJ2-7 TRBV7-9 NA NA CASSSGITTYEQYF TGTGCCAGCAGTTCCGGGATCACTACCTACGAGCAGTACTTC
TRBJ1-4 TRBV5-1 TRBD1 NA CASSLEGQGYEKLFF TGCGCCAGCAGCTTGGAAGGACAGGGGTATGAAAAACTGTTTTTT
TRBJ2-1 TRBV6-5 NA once CATVTGSSYNEQFF TGTGCCACCGTGACAGGCAGCTCCTACAATGAGCAGTTCTTC
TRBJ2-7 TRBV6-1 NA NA CASSEAGASYEQYF TGTGCCAGCAGTGAAGCGGGGGCCTCCTACGAGCAGTACTTC
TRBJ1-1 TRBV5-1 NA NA CASSNFQGTGFMAEAFF TGCGCCAGCAGCAACTTCCAGGGTACTGGTTTTATGGCTGAAGCTTTCTTT
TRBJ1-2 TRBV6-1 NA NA CASSEVGRRVQYGYTF TGTGCCAGCAGTGAAGTTGGGCGGAGGGTGCAGTATGGCTACACCTTC
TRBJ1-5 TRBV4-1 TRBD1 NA CASSQLGGGHQPQHF TGCGCCAGCAGCCAACTCGGAGGGGGCCATCAGCCCCAGCATTTT
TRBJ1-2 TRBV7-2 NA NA CASSQGQGYYGYTF TGTGCCAGCAGCCAAGGGCAGGGATACTATGGCTACACCTTC
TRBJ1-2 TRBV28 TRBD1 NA CASSPTGGPWGYTF TGTGCCAGCAGTCCTACAGGGGGCCCGTGGGGCTACACCTTC
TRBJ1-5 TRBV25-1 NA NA CASSGGSQPQHF TGTGCCAGCAGTGGAGGGAGTCAGCCCCAGCATTTT
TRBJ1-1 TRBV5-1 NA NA CASSLQGLTEAFF TGCGCCAGCAGCTTACAGGGCCTCACTGAAGCTTTCTTT
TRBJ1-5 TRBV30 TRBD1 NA CAWSRGTAFQHF TGTGCCTGGAGTCGGGGGACAGCTTTCCAGCATTTT
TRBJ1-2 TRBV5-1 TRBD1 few CASSGGQGPYGYTF TGCGCCAGCAGCGGCGGACAGGGGCCCTATGGCTACACCTTC
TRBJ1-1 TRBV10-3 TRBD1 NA CAISESGGMNTEAFF TGTGCCATCAGTGAGTCAGGGGGCATGAACACTGAAGCTTTCTTT
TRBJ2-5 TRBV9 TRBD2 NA CASSVAGGQGQETQYF TGTGCCAGCAGCGTTGCGGGGGGCCAAGGGCAAGAGACCCAGTACTTC
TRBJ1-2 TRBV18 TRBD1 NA CASASPGTGGLGYTF TGTGCCAGCGCTTCACCCGGGACAGGGGGCCTTGGCTACACCTTC
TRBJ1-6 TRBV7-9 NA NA CASSLSSSPLHF TGTGCCAGCAGCTTATCGTCCTCACCCCTCCACTTT
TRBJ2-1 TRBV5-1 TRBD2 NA CASSVSTSGGYNEQFF TGCGCCAGCAGCGTGTCTACTAGCGGGGGCTACAATGAGCAGTTCTTC
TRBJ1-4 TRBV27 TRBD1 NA CASSLSGQVWEKLFF TGTGCCAGCAGTTTATCGGGACAGGTCTGGGAAAAACTGTTTTTT
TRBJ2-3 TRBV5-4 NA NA CASSFGGAWGTDTQYF TGTGCCAGCAGCTTTGGGGGGGCTTGGGGCACAGATACGCAGTATTTT
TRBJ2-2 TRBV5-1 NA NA CASSLGGAASTGELFF TGCGCCAGCAGCTTGGGCGGGGCGGCTTCGACCGGGGAGCTGTTTTTT
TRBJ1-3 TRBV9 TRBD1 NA CASSDQRQGHGNTIYF TGTGCCAGCAGCGATCAAAGACAGGGCCACGGAAACACCATATATTTT
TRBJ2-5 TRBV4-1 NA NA CASSQSQTTQETQYF TGCGCCAGCAGCCAATCCCAGACTACGCAAGAGACCCAGTACTTC
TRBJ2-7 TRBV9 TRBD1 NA CASSPISGGLNEQYF TGTGCCAGCAGCCCTATCTCAGGGGGCTTGAACGAGCAGTACTTC
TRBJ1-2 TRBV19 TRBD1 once CASRRDRAANYGYTF TGTGCCAGTAGACGGGACAGAGCCGCTAACTATGGCTACACCTTC
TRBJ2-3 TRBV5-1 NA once CASSLTPGTSTDTQYF TGCGCCAGCAGCTTGACCCCGGGAACTAGCACAGATACGCAGTATTTT
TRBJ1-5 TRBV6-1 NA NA CASSEALHVRTAFNQPQHF TGTGCCAGCAGTGAAGCGCTACACGTCAGGACAGCCTTTAATCAGCCCCAGCATTTT
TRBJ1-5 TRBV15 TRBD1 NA CATSRAPRTGGNQPQHF TGTGCCACCAGCAGAGCCCCCCGGACAGGGGGCAATCAGCCCCAGCATTTT
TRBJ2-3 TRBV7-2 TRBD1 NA CASSRGQGVDTQYF TGTGCCAGCAGCCGGGGACAGGGAGTAGATACGCAGTATTTT
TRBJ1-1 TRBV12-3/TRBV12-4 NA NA CASGRGAEGEAFF TGTGCCAGCGGACGGGGGGCGGAGGGTGAAGCTTTCTTT
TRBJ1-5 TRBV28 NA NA CASSRGSSNQPQHF TGTGCCAGCAGTCGCGGGAGTAGCAATCAGCCCCAGCATTTT
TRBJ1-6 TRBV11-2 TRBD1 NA CASSHQYRGSLGSPLHF TGTGCCAGCAGCCACCAATACAGGGGATCATTGGGGTCACCCCTCCACTTT
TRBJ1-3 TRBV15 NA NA CATSRQGNSGNTIYF TGTGCCACCAGCAGACAGGGGAACTCTGGAAACACCATATATTTT
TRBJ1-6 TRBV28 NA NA CASYAPLRSITGRDSPLHF TGTGCCAGCTATGCCCCCCTACGGTCAATAACAGGGAGGGATTCACCCCTCCACTTT
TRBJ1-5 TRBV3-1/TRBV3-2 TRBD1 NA CASSQTGGGQPQHF TGTGCCAGCAGCCAGACAGGGGGAGGTCAGCCCCAGCATTTT
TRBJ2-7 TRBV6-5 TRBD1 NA CASSSYGTAEYEQYF TGTGCCAGCAGCAGCTACGGGACAGCTGAATACGAGCAGTACTTC
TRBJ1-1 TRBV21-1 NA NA CASSKAGETEAFF TGTGCCAGCAGCAAAGCCGGGGAAACTGAAGCTTTCTTT
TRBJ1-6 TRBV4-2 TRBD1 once CASSQVQGSDSPLHF TGTGCCAGCAGCCAAGTACAGGGGAGTGATTCACCCCTCCACTTT
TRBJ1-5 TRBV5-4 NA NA CASSLDPGEGQPQHF TGTGCCAGCAGCTTGGACCCGGGGGAGGGTCAGCCCCAGCATTTT
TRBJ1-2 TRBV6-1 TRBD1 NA CASSDPGQGDGYTF TGTGCCAGCAGTGATCCGGGACAGGGGGATGGCTACACCTTC
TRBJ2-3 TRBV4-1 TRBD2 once CASSPLGAGGADTQYF TGCGCCAGCAGCCCCCTCGGAGCGGGGGGAGCAGATACGCAGTATTTT
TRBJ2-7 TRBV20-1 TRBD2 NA CSASFAGGSSYEQYF TGCAGTGCTAGTTTCGCGGGGGGCAGCTCCTACGAGCAGTACTTC
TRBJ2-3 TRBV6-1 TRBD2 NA CASSELAGGNTDTQYF TGTGCCAGCAGTGAGTTAGCGGGGGGAAACACAGATACGCAGTATTTT